This T cell receptor beta chain was captured in a study of blood T cells in healthy people across ages. The CDR3 spans 14 residues. V lost 1 base, J lost 3 bases, and 7 bases lay in between. The germline CDR1 and CDR2 sequences are SGHNT and YENEEA. Sample-barcoded 5' priming and a J-beta primer mix drove a second PCR of 7 to 11 cycles. TCRdb recomputed calls from the 5' RACE reads with MiXCR, one row per CDR3 protein. The sample yields about 900,000 distinct CDR3 sequences, around 48% seen once. Drawing of peripheral blood yielded about 9.8 milliliters from each donor. The origin of this receptor is a man younger than 40 in good health. This chain uses TRBV11-3 with TRBJ2-1; D ambiguous. Source material: blood. The DNA of the CDR3 is TGTGCCAGCAGCTTAGCTGGGGACTACAATGAGCAGTTCTTC. It codes for CASSLAGDYNEQFF.